This section outlines one T cell receptor (beta chain) sequence together with its context. The data were taken from a study of blood T cell repertoires in COVID-19. The CDR3 covers 15 residues. The germline V gene has CDR1 SEHNR and CDR2 FQNEAQ (reference sequence). V was pared by 1 base and J by 2 bases, with 2 bases of the junction left unmatched. Method: immunoSEQ multiplex PCR; TCRdb's copy keeps in-frame clones and lacks some. The data hold tens of thousands of clones, with about 80% observed a single time. The sample consisted of peripheral blood. This receptor was taken from a woman in her 70s with acute or convalescent COVID-19. V gene TRBV7-9 combines with J gene TRBJ1-1, with 9 bases lining up with TRBD1. The CDR3 DNA reads TGTGCCAGCAGCTTAGGACAGGGGGTTAACACTGAAGCTTTCTTT. Translation gives CASSLGQGVNTEAFF.